The next 26 T cell receptor beta chains were all read from a single sample in a study of blood T cells in healthy people across ages. For the second PCR, which ran for about 6 to 12 cycles, a sample-barcoded 5' primer and a J-beta primer mix were used. TCRdb independently ran MiXCR on the 5' RACE reads; one entry per CDR3 protein. The sample includes 1.5 million to 1.9 million distinct CDR3 sequences, approximately 43% seen only once; the top ten take less than 5%. The sequenced sample was blood. The source is a woman aged 18-29 years in good health.

The V gene is TRBV20-1, the J gene TRBJ2-1, with D maybe TRBD1 (6 bases). The CDR3 totals 15 residues. CDR1 and CDR2 (germline): DFQATT, SNEGSKA (reference sequence). Trimming took 2 bases from V and 6 from J, leaving 17 bases between them. The CDR3 DNA reads TGCAGTGCTAGACCCCAGGGGCAGGCCAGCAATGAGCAGTTCTTC. This encodes CSARPQGQASNEQFF.

J is TRBJ1-1 and V is TRBV12-3 or TRBV12-4, with D maybe TRBD1 (5 bases). Trimming took 8 bases from V and 6 from J, leaving 16 bases between them. The CDR3 is 13 residues long. CDR3 sequence reads: CASEGVRNPEAFF. CDR3 DNA: TGTGCCAGCGAAGGGGTGAGAAACCCTGAAGCTTTCTTT.

This clonotype was picked up a small number of times. J is TRBJ2-1 and V is TRBV12-3 or TRBV12-4; D gene unclear. The CDR3 extends over 15 amino acids. Deletions cut 7 bases from V and 0 bases from J, with 13 bases between. The CDR3 bases are TGTGCCAGCAACTTTGGCTGGAACTCCTACAATGAGCAGTTCTTC. Translation gives CASNFGWNSYNEQFF.

The rearrangement links TRBV27 to TRBJ1-4; D may be TRBD1 (6 bases). The CDR3 totals 16 residues. CDR1 is MNHEY, CDR2 SMNVEV, per germline (reference sequence). Trimming took 5 bases from V and 8 from J, leaving 21 bases between them. The CDR3: CASSTARGGREEKLFF. CDR3 sequence (DNA): TGTGCCAGCAGTACGGCTAGGGGGGGTCGGGAGGAAAAACTGTTTTTT. Full variable domain (outside the CDR3, taken from reference TRBV27 and TRBJ1-4): EAQVTQNPRYLITVTGKKLTVTCSQNMNHEYMSWYRQDPGLGLRQIYYSMNVEVTDKGDVPEGYKVSRKEKRNFPLILESPSPNQTSLYFCASSTARGGREEKLFFGSGTQLSVL.

This clonotype has more than one count but fewer than ten. The chain uses TRBV5-5 and TRBJ2-3, with D maybe TRBD1 (6 bases). V was trimmed by 5 bases and J by 0 bases, leaving 13 bases between them. The CDR3 totals 15 residues. CDR1 and CDR2 (germline): SGHKS, YYEKEE (reference sequence). DNA of the CDR3: TGTGCCAGCAGTCGTCCAGGGGCTAGCACAGATACGCAGTATTTT. Amino acids: CASSRPGASTDTQYF.

Comment on this clonotype: One base away lies a much larger clone, so this may be a sequencing read error. This rearrangement joins TRBV7-2 to TRBJ1-5; TRBD1 matches 9 bases. CDR3 length: 15 amino acids. Germline lookup yields CDR1 SGHTA and CDR2 FQGNSA. CDR3: CASSSTGGFNQTQHF. CDR3 nucleotides: TGTGCCAGCAGCTCGACAGGGGGGTTCAATCAGACCCAGCATTTT.

This clonotype was counted between two and nine times. For the CDR3, the DNA is TGTGCCACCAGCAGAACCTCAGGAAGCTCCTACGAGCAGTACTTC. Translation: CATSRTSGSSYEQYF. The chain employs TRBV15 and TRBJ2-7, with no clear D. Trimming left V 2 bases short and J 0 bases short, with 11 bases between. The CDR3 has 15 residues. Germline-derived CDR1 and CDR2 are LNHNV and YYDKDF (reference sequence).

This sequence joins TRBV20-1 and TRBJ2-3; 11 nucleotides match TRBD2. There are 14 residues in the CDR3. CDR1 DFQATT and CDR2 SNEGSKA come from the germline V gene (reference sequence). Trimming removed 5 bases from V and 6 bases from J; junction bases left unmatched: 7. The CDR3 sequence is CSAPASGGSDTQYF. The CDR3 DNA reads as TGCAGTGCTCCGGCTAGCGGGGGGAGCGATACGCAGTATTTT.

The chain carries TRBV30 and TRBJ2-7; 10 bases line up with TRBD2. J was trimmed by 2 bases and V by 0 bases; bases with no gene match: 4. The germline CDR1 and CDR2 sequences are GTSNPN and SVGIG (reference sequence). The CDR3 length is 15 residues. The CDR3 protein is CAWSVHTSGAYEQYF. In DNA form, the CDR3 reads TGTGCCTGGAGTGTACATACTAGCGGGGCCTACGAGCAGTACTTC. The variable domain in full, completed from reference TRBV30 and TRBJ2-7, reads SQTIHQWPATLVQPVGSPLSLECTVEGTSNPNLYWYRQAAGRGLQLLFYSVGIGQISSEVPQNLSASRPQDRQFILSSKKLLLSDSGFYLCAWSVHTSGAYEQYFGPGTRLTVT.

This clonotype was detected only a few times. This chain uses TRBV6-1 with TRBJ2-7; weak D call: TRBD2 (5 bases). In germline, CDR1 is MNHNS, CDR2 SASEGT. The CDR3 contains 10 residues. The CDR3 nucleotides read TGTGTTACTAGCTCCTACGAGCAGTACTTC. It encodes CVTSSYEQYF.

This clonotype was counted only a few times. The chain joins TRBV11-1 to TRBJ1-6, with 8 positions matching TRBD1. V was pared by 5 bases and J by 6 bases, with 9 bases of the junction left unmatched. This CDR3 comprises 16 residues. Germline V CDR1 and CDR2: SGHAT, FQDESV (reference sequence). The CDR3 sequence is CASSRPKDRANSPLHF. CDR3 sequence (DNA): TGTGCCAGCAGCCGTCCGAAGGACAGGGCTAATTCACCCCTCCACTTT.

The rearrangement links TRBV10-3 to TRBJ2-1; D gene unclear. The V and J ends lost 0 bases and 4 bases respectively, with 10 bases between them. CDR3 length: 15 residues. Germline V CDR1 and CDR2: ENHRY, SYGVKD. The CDR3: CAISESAGGYNEQFF. The CDR3, as DNA: TGTGCCATCAGTGAGTCTGCCGGCGGATACAATGAGCAGTTCTTC.

The CDR3, as DNA: TGTGCCAGTAGTATGGGACAGGGGCGGAGTGAGCAGTTCTTC. This codes for CASSMGQGRSEQFF. V usage is TRBV19 and J usage is TRBJ2-1, with 10 bases that match TRBD1. CDR1 is LNHDA and CDR2 is SQIVND in the germline V gene (reference sequence). The CDR3 runs to 14 residues. The trim removed 3 bases at V and 9 bases at J, leaving 5 bases unmatched. The full variable domain, in which reference TRBV19 and TRBJ2-1 provide the parts outside the CDR3, is DGGITQSPKYLFRKEGQNVTLSCEQNLNHDAMYWYRQDPGQGLRLIYYSQIVNDFQKGDIAEGYSVSREKKESFPLTVTSAQKNPTAFYLCASSMGQGRSEQFFGPGTRLTVL.

The chain combines TRBV3-1 with TRBJ2-1, with TRBD2 matching 7 bases. In germline, CDR1 is LGHDT, CDR2 YNNKEL (reference sequence). Germline trimming cut 4 bases from V and 3 bases from J; bases unmatched to any gene: 9. CDR3 size: 16 residues. CDR3 protein: CASSPSRGVHYNEQFF. CDR3 bases: TGTGCCAGCAGCCCATCTCGGGGGGTCCACTACAATGAGCAGTTCTTC.

The chain combines TRBV20-1 with TRBJ2-5; TRBD1 might be the D (6 bases). The J call is in doubt because the DNA end fits TRBJ2-7 better. The CDR3 runs 14 residues. CDR1 and CDR2 (germline): DFQATT, SNEGSKA (reference sequence). DNA of the CDR3: TGCAGTGCTAGGGCAGGGGCCCCTCCCTACGAGCAGTACTTC. It is translated as CSARAGAPPYEQYF.

In this sample, this clonotype turned up many times. J is TRBJ1-2 and V is TRBV6-5; D uncertain. The V end was cut by 6 bases, the J end by 3 bases, with 11 bases between. CDR1 and CDR2 (germline): MNHEY, SVGAGI. The CDR3 sequence is 13 residues long. The CDR3 nucleotides are TGTGCCAGCAGCCCCGACGGTGACTATGGCTACACCTTC. It specifies CASSPDGDYGYTF.

In its sample, this clonotype was seen a few times. The rearrangement joins TRBV7-2 to TRBJ2-2, with D maybe TRBD1 (5 bases). CDR3 size: 14 residues. Germline V CDR1 and CDR2: SGHTA, FQGNSA. The V end lost 5 bases, the J end lost 2 bases, and 9 bases lay between the germline ends. CDR3: CASSNQGNTGELFF. The CDR3 DNA reads TGTGCCAGCAGCAATCAGGGAAACACCGGGGAGCTGTTTTTT.

J is TRBJ1-1 and V is TRBV3-1; D unclear. The CDR3 spans 15 residues. V was clipped by 0 bases and J by 2 bases, with 10 bases between them. Germline CDR1 LGHDT, CDR2 YNNKEL (reference sequence). Here the CDR3 DNA reads TGTGCCAGCAGCCAAGAGACCCAAGGTAACACTGAAGCTTTCTTT. Amino acids: CASSQETQGNTEAFF.

This chain joins TRBV5-1 and TRBJ2-3; D may match TRBD1 or TRBD2 (5 bases each). Germline assignment: CDR1 SGHRS and CDR2 YFSETQ. CDR3 length equals 16 residues. The ends were cut back, 4 bases at V and 5 bases at J, with 20 bases in the middle. CDR3 residues: CASSQGTVKNGDTQYF. In DNA form, the CDR3 reads TGCGCCAGCAGCCAAGGGACCGTCAAAAACGGAGATACGCAGTATTTT. The whole variable domain, remainder taken from reference TRBV5-1 and TRBJ2-3, is KAGVTQTPRYLIKTRGQQVTLSCSPISGHRSVSWYQQTPGQGLQFLFEYFSETQRNKGNFPGRFSGRQFSNSRSEMNVSTLELGDSALYLCASSQGTVKNGDTQYFGPGTRLTVL.

The table lists this clonotype with a few counts. V usage is TRBV29-1 and J usage is TRBJ2-7, with D perhaps assigned TRBD1 or TRBD2 (5 bases each). Germline CDR1 SQVTM, CDR2 ANQGSEA. V dropped 4 bases and J dropped 2 bases, with 15 bases sitting between them. The CDR3 sequence is 14 residues long. The CDR3 protein is CSVAVRQTTYEQYF. The CDR3 bases are TGCAGCGTTGCGGTCAGACAGACTACCTACGAGCAGTACTTC.

V is TRBV20-1 and J is TRBJ2-2; 8 nucleotides match TRBD2. With 4 bases clipped from V and 3 bases from J, the junction kept 7 bases outside the gene matches. Germline V gene data show CDR1 as DFQATT and CDR2 as SNEGSKA (reference sequence). CDR3 length: 15 residues. The DNA for the CDR3 is TGCAGTGCTATGCCGGGGGGGATGTACACCGGGGAGCTGTTTTTT. It codes for CSAMPGGMYTGELFF.

V gene TRBV12-3 or TRBV12-4 combines with J gene TRBJ1-2, with 8 bases fitting TRBD1. The CDR3 length is 16 residues. J was trimmed by 9 bases and V by 4 bases; bases with no gene match: 16. The CDR3 DNA sequence: TGTGCCAGCAGTTCCGCCCAGGGGACAGGACCTTATCGCTACACCTTC. Protein sequence: CASSSAQGTGPYRYTF.

This chain uses TRBV7-9 with TRBJ1-2, with D perhaps TRBD1 (5 bases). The CDR3 is 14 amino acids. The V gene's germline CDR1 is SEHNR and CDR2 FQNEAQ (reference sequence). V lost 3 bases and J lost 2, with 10 bases in between. The CDR3: CASSFQGANYGYTF. The CDR3 DNA reads TGTGCCAGCAGCTTTCAGGGCGCCAACTATGGCTACACCTTC.

The rearrangement joins TRBV20-1 to TRBJ2-7, with 11 bases identical to TRBD2. The germline CDR1 and CDR2 sequences are DFQATT and SNEGSKA (reference sequence). This CDR3 is built from 14 residues. The V gene end was trimmed by 3 bases and the J gene end by 5 bases; junction bases not matched to a gene: 6. The CDR3 coding sequence is TGCAGTGCTAGTAGCGGGAGGGGATCCCACGAGCAGTACTTC. This translates into CSASSGRGSHEQYF.

This clonotype was counted between two and nine times. The chain uses TRBV10-3 and TRBJ2-5; 12 bases match TRBD2. In germline, CDR1 is ENHRY, CDR2 SYGVKD. The V gene end was trimmed by 3 bases and the J gene end by 4 bases; junction bases not matched to a gene: 6. The CDR3 spans 16 residues. CDR3 amino acids: CAISDASGGARETQYF. The CDR3 nucleotides read TGTGCCATCAGTGATGCTAGCGGGGGGGCCCGAGAGACCCAGTACTTC.

The rearrangement joins TRBV5-4 to TRBJ2-5, with D unresolved. There are 14 residues in the CDR3. V was cut by 1 base and J by 4 bases, with 11 bases left in between. Germline V gene data show CDR1 as SGHNT and CDR2 as YYREEE (reference sequence). CDR3 bases: TGTGCCAGCAGCTTGACAGTCAGTCGAGAGACCCAGTACTTC. Residues: CASSLTVSRETQYF.